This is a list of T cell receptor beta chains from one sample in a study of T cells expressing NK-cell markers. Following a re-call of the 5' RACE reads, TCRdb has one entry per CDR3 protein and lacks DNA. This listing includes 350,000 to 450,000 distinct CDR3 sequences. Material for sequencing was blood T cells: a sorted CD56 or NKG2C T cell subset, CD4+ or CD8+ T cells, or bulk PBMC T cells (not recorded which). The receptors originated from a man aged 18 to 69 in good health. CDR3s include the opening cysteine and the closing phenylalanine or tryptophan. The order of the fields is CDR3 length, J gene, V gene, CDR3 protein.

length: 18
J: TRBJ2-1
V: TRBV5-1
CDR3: CASSPRVVGGSSYNEQFF

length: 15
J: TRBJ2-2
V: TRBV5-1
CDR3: CASSSGQVNTGELFF

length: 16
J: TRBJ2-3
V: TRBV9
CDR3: CASTHPRTGGTDTQYF

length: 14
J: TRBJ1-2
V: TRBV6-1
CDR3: CASSPTTTIGGYTF

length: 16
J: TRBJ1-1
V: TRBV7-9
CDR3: CASSPKAGGRNTEAFF

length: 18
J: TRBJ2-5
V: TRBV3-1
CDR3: CASSPQMPSGLYQETQYF

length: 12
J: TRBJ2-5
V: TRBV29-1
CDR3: CSVEGGDETQYF

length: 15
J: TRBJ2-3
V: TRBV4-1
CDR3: CASSHPGQSPDTQYF

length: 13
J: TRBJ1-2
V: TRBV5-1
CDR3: CASSTDGNYGYTF

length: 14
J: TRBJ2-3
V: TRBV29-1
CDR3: CSGLHRGKTDTQYF

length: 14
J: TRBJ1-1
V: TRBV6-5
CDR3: CASSYSALNTEAFF

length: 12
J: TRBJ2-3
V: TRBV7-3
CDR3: CASTNGRDTQYF

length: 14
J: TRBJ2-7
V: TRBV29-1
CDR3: CSAGTSGGLYEQYF

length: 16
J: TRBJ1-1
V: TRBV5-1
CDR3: CASSQGQGGMNTEAFF

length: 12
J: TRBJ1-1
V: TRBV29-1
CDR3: CSVMGGPTEAFF

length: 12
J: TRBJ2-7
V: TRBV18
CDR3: CASSSTWYEQYF

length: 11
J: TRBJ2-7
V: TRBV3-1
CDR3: CVERRNYEQYF

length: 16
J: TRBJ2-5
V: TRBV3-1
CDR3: CASSRGTGVLSETQYF

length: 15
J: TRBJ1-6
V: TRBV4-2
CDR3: CASSRDDRSNSPLHF

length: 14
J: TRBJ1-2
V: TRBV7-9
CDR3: CASSPWMPNYGYTF

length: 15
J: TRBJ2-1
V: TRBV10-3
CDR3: CAISAGSGVPVEQFF

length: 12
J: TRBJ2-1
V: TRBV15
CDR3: CATSRDYEILFF

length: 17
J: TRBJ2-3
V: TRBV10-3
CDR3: CAISRGTSGGGTDTQYF

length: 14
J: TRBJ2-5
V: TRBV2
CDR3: CASSAGLAAETQYF

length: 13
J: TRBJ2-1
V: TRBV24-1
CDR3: CATQGQGANEQFF

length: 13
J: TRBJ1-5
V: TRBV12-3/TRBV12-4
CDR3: CASSSLRVQPQHF

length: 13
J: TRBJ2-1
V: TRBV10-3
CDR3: CATSGDAYNEQFF

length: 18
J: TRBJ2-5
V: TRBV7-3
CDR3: CASSDRMVGLAEKETQYF

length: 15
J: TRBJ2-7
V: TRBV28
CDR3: CASSLGGLSHYEQYF

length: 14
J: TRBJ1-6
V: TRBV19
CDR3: CASIPRERNSPLHF

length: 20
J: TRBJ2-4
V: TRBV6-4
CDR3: CATTGDVKVKTLAPKWIQYF

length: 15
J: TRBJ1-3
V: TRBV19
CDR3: CASSARWTVGNTIYF

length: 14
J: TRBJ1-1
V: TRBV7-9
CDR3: CASSLVGVNTEAFF

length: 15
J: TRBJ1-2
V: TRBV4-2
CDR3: CASSRSSSRVDGYTF

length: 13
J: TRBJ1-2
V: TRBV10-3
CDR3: CAIRRDRNYGYTF

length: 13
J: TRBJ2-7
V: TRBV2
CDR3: CASSRTQTGSAYF

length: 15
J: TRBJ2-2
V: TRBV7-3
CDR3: CASSLDGGSAGELFF

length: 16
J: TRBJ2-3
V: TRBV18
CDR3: CASSPFKPRPTDTQYF

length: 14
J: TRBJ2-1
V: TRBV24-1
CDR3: CATASGRFDNEQFF

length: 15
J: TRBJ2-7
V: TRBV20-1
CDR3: CSARGGRGRVYEQYF

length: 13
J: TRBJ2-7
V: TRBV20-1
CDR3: CSARGGVLYEQYF

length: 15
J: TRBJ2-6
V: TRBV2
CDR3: CASRSEHSGANVLTF